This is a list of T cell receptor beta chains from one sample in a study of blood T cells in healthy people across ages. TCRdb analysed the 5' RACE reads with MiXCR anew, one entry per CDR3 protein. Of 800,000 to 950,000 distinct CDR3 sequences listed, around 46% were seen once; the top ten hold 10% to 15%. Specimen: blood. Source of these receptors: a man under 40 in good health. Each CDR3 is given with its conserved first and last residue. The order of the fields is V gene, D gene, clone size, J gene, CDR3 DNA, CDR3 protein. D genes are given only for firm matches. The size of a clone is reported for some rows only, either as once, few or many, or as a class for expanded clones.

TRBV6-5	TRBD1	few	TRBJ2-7	TGTGCCAGCGGGACCTTAAGACAGGGGTCGGACGAGCAGTACTTC	CASGTLRQGSDEQYF
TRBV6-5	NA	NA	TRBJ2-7	TGTGCCAGCAGTTACTCGACAAAGGGGAGCTACGAGCAGTACTTC	CASSYSTKGSYEQYF
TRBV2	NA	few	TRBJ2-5	TGTGCCAGCATCCCGGGAGAAGAGACCCAGTACTTC	CASIPGEETQYF
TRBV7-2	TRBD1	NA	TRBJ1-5	TGTGCCAGCAGCTTATCGGGACAGGCCAGCAATCAGCCCCAGCATTTT	CASSLSGQASNQPQHF
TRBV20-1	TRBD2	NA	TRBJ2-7	TGCAGTCCCGCGGTCGGGGGGTCCTACGAGCAGTACTTC	CSPAVGGSYEQYF
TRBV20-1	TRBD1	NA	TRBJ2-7	TGCAGTGCCCCGGGACAGGGGCTCTACGAGCAGTACTTC	CSAPGQGLYEQYF
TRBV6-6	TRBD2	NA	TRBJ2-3	TGTGCCAGCAGAACCGAGCGGGGGGGATTATCAGATACGCAGTATTTT	CASRTERGGLSDTQYF
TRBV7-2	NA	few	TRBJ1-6	TGTGCCAGCAGCTTAGCACAGGGAGGTTCACCCCTCCACTTT	CASSLAQGGSPLHF
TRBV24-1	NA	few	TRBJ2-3	TGTGCCACCAGTGAGGAGATAACAGATACGCAGTATTTT	CATSEEITDTQYF
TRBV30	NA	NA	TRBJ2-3	TGTGCCTGGAACCCTTTGGAGTCCGAGGCGGGTTCGCAGTATTTT	CAWNPLESEAGSQYF
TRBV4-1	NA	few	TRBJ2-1	TGCGCCAGCAGCCAAGGCAGGAGTTCTATGGCCTACAATGAGCAGTTCTTC	CASSQGRSSMAYNEQFF
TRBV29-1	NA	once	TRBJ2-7	TGCAGCGTTGGGGGATACAGGGTCGAGCAGTACTTC	CSVGGYRVEQYF
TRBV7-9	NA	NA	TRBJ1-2	TGTGCCGGCAGCGTATCTTCAGGGGTCTATGGCTACACCTTC	CAGSVSSGVYGYTF
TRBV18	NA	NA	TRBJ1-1	TGTGCCAGCTCACCACCCTGGGCAGGGGCCACTGAAGCTTTCTTT	CASSPPWAGATEAFF
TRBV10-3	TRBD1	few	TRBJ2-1	TGTGCCATCAGTGAGATCGCAGGGGGCAATGAGCAGTTCTTC	CAISEIAGGNEQFF
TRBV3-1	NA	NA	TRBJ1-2	TGTGCCAGCAGCCAAGGGACGGTGGGGAATGGCTACACCTTC	CASSQGTVGNGYTF
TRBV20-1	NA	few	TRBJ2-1	TGCAGTGCTAGAGATGGGCAACTCTCCTACAATGAGCAGTTCTTC	CSARDGQLSYNEQFF
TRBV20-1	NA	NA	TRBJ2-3	TGCAGTGCCCCTCCCCCAGGGCAGACAGATACGCAGTATTTT	CSAPPPGQTDTQYF
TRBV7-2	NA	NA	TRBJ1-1	NA	CASSFGTGITEVFF
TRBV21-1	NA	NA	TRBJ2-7	TGTGCCAGCAGCAAAGTTAGGTGGTCGGGGGCTGACTACGAGCAGTACTTC	CASSKVRWSGADYEQYF
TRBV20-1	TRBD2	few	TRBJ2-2	TGCAGTGCGTCTAGCGGAAACACCGGGGAGCTGTTTTTT	CSASSGNTGELFF
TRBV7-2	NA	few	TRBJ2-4	TGTGCCAGCAGCCAAACTACAGGGGCCAAAAACATTCAGTACTTC	CASSQTTGAKNIQYF
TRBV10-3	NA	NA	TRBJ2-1	TGTGTCACTAACCGACAGGAGAGCTCCTACGAGCAGTTCTTC	CVTNRQESSYEQFF
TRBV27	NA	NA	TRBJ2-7	TGTGCCAGCAGTTCAGGGACCTCCCCCTCCTCCTACGAGCAGTACTTC	CASSSGTSPSSYEQYF
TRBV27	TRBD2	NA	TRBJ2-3	TGTGCCAGCAGTTTATCCCTCACTAGCGGGGGGGCCGGAGATACGCAGTATTTT	CASSLSLTSGGAGDTQYF
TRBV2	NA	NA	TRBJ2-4	TGTGCCAGCAGTGTGGGTCTGCAGGAAGGCCTCCTTACCAAAAACATTCAGTACTTC	CASSVGLQEGLLTKNIQYF
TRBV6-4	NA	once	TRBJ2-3	TGTGCCAGCAGTGGGGACGCCAGCACAGATACGCAGTATTTT	CASSGDASTDTQYF
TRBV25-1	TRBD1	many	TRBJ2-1	TGTGCCAGCAGAGCCGGGACAGGGTCCTACAATGAGCAGTTCTTC	CASRAGTGSYNEQFF
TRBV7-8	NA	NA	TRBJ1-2	TGTGCCAGCAGCTTAGACTTGGGGGTGGATATAAGGGGCTACACCTTC	CASSLDLGVDIRGYTF
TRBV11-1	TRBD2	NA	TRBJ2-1	TGTGCCAGCAGCTTACCCCGGGGGGGCCTCTCGGGTGAGCAGTTCTTC	CASSLPRGGLSGEQFF
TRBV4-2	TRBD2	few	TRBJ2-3	TGTGCCAGCAGCCAGACCGGGACTACAGGCACAGATACGCAGTATTTT	CASSQTGTTGTDTQYF
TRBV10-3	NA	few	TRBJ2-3	TGTGCCATCAGTAAGGGGGACTCTAGCACAGATACGCAGTATTTT	CAISKGDSSTDTQYF
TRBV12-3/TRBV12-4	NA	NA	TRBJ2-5	TGTGCCAGCCTCGGTGGGACGGAAGAGACCCAGTACTTC	CASLGGTEETQYF
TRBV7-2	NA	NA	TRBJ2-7	TGTGCCAGCAGCACCGACAGACAGAGCTCCTACGAGCAGTACTTC	CASSTDRQSSYEQYF
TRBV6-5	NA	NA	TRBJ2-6	TGTGCCAGCAGTTACGAGGTGACACCTTACTCTGGGGCCAACGTCCTGACTTTC	CASSYEVTPYSGANVLTF
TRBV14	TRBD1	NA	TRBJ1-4	TGTGCCAGCAGCGAGGACAGGCGATCGAAAAAACTGTTTTTT	CASSEDRRSKKLFF
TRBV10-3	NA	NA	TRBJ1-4	TGTGCCATCAGTGATGGGGGAGGGAATGAAAAACTGTTTTTT	CAISDGGGNEKLFF
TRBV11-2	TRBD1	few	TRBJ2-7	TGTGCCAGTAGGGACAGGGGAGATTACGAGCAGTACTTC	CASRDRGDYEQYF
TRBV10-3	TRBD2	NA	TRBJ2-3	TGTGCCATCAGTGACGGGACTAGCGGGTCAGATACGCAGTATTTT	CAISDGTSGSDTQYF
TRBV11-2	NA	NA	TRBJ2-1	TGTGCCAGTAGCTTAAGCAGGGATAGGAATGAGCAGTTCTTC	CASSLSRDRNEQFF
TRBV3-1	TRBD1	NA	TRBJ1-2	TGTGCCAGCAGCCCTACAGGGGTCGGCTATGGCTACACCTTC	CASSPTGVGYGYTF
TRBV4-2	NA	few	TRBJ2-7	TGTGCCAGCAGCCAAGGGCAGGGTGGTACCTCCTACGAGCAGTACTTC	CASSQGQGGTSYEQYF
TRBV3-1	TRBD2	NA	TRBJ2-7	TGTGCCAGCAGCCAGACTAGCGGGAATGACTACGAGCAGTACTTC	CASSQTSGNDYEQYF
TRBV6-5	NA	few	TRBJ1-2	TGTGCCAGCAGTCCCGGACGCGCTAACTATGGCTACACCTTC	CASSPGRANYGYTF
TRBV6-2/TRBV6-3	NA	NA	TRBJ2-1	TGTGCCAGCAGTTTGGTGGGGGTCTACAATGAGCAGTTCTTC	CASSLVGVYNEQFF
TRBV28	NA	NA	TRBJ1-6	TGTGCCAGCAGTTTCTCCCGACGGTGGAGGTTAACCCTCCACTTT	CASSFSRRWRLTLHF
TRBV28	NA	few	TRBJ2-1	TGTGCCAGCAGTGAGAGGGTGGGCAGGCACAATGAGCAGTTCTTC	CASSERVGRHNEQFF
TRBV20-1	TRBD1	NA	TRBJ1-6	TGCAGTGCTAAACAGGGGGGCTCCTATAATTCACCCCTCCACTTT	CSAKQGGSYNSPLHF